The 12 T cell receptor beta chains reported below all come from one sample, sequenced in a study of T-cell memory formation after mild COVID-19. TCRdb re-called the 5' RACE reads through MiXCR, storing one row per CDR3 protein. Here the sample spans a few hundred thousand distinct CDR3 sequences, approximately 25% being singletons. The sequencing sample was made of PBMCs or a T cell subset sorted from them (not recorded which). The receptors originated from an adult woman who had mild COVID-19 (a few samples of this study predate the infection). Cell type and time point are not known.

The sample holds a few counts of this clonotype. The genes are TRBV7-9 and TRBJ2-7, with a possible D match to TRBD1 (6 bases). Trimming pared 5 bases from V and 0 bases from J, leaving 17 bases between. The germline CDR1 and CDR2 sequences are SEHNR and FQNEAQ (reference sequence). CDR3 length: 16 residues. CDR3 protein: CASSNNRVKSSYEQYF. For the CDR3, the DNA is TGTGCCAGCAGCAACAACAGGGTGAAGAGCTCCTACGAGCAGTACTTC.

The chain links TRBV24-1 to TRBJ1-1; D not resolved. V was shortened by 3 bases and J by 6 bases, with 10 bases between the two germline ends. This CDR3 contains 13 residues. Germline CDR1 and CDR2: KGHDR and SFDVKD. The CDR3 nucleotides are TGTGCCACCAGTGATCCCCCGGCGTCTGAAGCTTTCTTT. Amino acids: CATSDPPASEAFF.

The V call is TRBV7-9, the J call TRBJ2-6; the D is unclear. The CDR3 is made up of 14 amino acids. The V gene lost 0 bases and the J gene lost 5 bases, with 5 bases spanning the gap. Germline V gene data show CDR1 as SEHNR and CDR2 as FQNEAQ (reference sequence). This CDR3 reads CASSLAGRANVLTF. The CDR3 DNA reads TGTGCCAGCAGCTTAGCGGGTAGGGCCAACGTCCTGACTTTC.

In this sample, this clonotype turned up once. The chain employs TRBV6-1 and TRBJ2-5; TRBD2 is a possible D gene (5 bases). The germline V gene has CDR1 MNHNS and CDR2 SASEGT. This CDR3 has 16 amino acids. V was shortened by 8 bases and J by 1 base, with 20 bases between the two germline ends. The CDR3 loop is CASWKDVREGQETQYF. The CDR3 DNA reads TGTGCCAGCTGGAAGGACGTTCGAGAGGGCCAAGAGACCCAGTACTTC.

This clonotype was seen only a few times. The gene calls are TRBV12-3 or TRBV12-4 and TRBJ2-3; D could derive from TRBD1 or TRBD2 (5 bases each). This CDR3 has 14 amino acids. The ends were cut back, 6 bases at V and 6 bases at J, with 16 bases in the middle. CDR3 region: CASRTGAGADTQYF. DNA for the CDR3: TGTGCCAGCAGGACCGGGGCCGGCGCGGATACGCAGTATTTT.

This clonotype was seen only a few times. This chain joins TRBV7-2 and TRBJ2-7; perhaps TRBD2 as D (6 bases). CDR1 is SGHTA, CDR2 FQGNSA, per germline. The CDR3 length is 15 residues. V shed 0 bases and J shed 5 bases, with 14 bases lying between them. The CDR3 loop reads CASSLARGLPDEQYF. The CDR3 coding sequence is TGTGCCAGCAGCTTAGCGCGGGGACTGCCGGACGAGCAGTACTTC.

The rearrangement uses TRBV5-6 and TRBJ2-3; TRBD2 matches 11 bases. The CDR3 contains 16 residues. With 0 bases clipped from V and 5 bases from J, the junction kept 5 bases outside the gene matches. In germline, CDR1 is SGHDT, CDR2 YYEEEE. CDR3 residues: CASSLGSGGAEDTQYF. DNA for the CDR3: TGTGCCAGCAGCTTGGGTAGCGGGGGGGCCGAAGATACGCAGTATTTT.

This clonotype was counted only a few times. The chain uses TRBV18 and TRBJ2-5, with a tentative D call TRBD2 (6 bases). CDR1 and CDR2 from the germline V gene are KGHSH and LQKENI. V was clipped by 2 bases and J by 2 bases, with 9 bases between them. The CDR3 sequence is 14 residues long. CDR3 residues: CASSPSGVQETQYF. For the CDR3, the DNA is TGTGCCAGCTCACCATCGGGGGTTCAAGAGACCCAGTACTTC.

The chain joins TRBV9 to TRBJ2-7, with 10 bases lining up with TRBD1. Trimming took 0 bases from V and 5 from J; bases not matched to a gene: 5. The CDR3 extends over 15 amino acids. Germline V gives CDR1 SGDLS, CDR2 YYNGEE. CDR3: CASSVEGQGKDEQYF. CDR3 DNA sequence: TGTGCCAGCAGCGTAGAGGGACAGGGGAAAGACGAGCAGTACTTC.

Written as DNA, the CDR3 is TGTGCCAGCAGCGTATATTGGGGGATGGGAGAGACCCAGTACTTC. This sequence encodes CASSVYWGMGETQYF. The rearrangement links TRBV9 to TRBJ2-5, with D perhaps being TRBD1 or TRBD2 (5 bases each). Germline loops: CDR1 SGDLS, CDR2 YYNGEE. V lost 1 base to trimming and J lost 4 bases, with 14 bases between them. This CDR3 spans 15 amino acids.

The chain combines TRBV12-3 or TRBV12-4 with TRBJ1-3, with D uncertain. CDR3 length: 14 residues. The V end lost 3 bases, the J end lost 2 bases, and 8 bases lay between the germline ends. The CDR3 is CASSLRGAGNTIYF. DNA for the CDR3: TGTGCCAGCAGTTTGCGAGGAGCTGGAAACACCATATATTTT.

This clonotype has only a few counts. The chain carries TRBV5-1 and TRBJ2-1; TRBD2 aligns across 11 bases. CDR3 length equals 17 residues. Germline CDR1 SGHRS, CDR2 YFSETQ. The J segment lost 4 bases and the V segment lost 3 bases, leaving 9 bases of the junction unmatched. CDR3 nucleotides: TGCGCCAGCAGCTCCCTACTAGCGGGAGTTGCGTACAATGAGCAGTTCTTC. Translating it yields CASSSLLAGVAYNEQFF.